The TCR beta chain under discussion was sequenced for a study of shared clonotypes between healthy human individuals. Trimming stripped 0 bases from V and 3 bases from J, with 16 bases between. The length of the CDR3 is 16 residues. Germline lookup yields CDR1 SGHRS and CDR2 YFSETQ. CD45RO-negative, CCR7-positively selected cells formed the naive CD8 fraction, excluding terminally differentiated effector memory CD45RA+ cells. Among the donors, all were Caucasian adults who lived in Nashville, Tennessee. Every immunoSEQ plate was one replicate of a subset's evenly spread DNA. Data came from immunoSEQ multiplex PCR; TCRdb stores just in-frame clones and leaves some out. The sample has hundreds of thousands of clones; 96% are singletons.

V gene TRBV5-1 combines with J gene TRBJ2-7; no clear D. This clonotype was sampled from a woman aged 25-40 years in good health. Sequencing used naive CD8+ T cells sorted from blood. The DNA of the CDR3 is TGCGCCAGCAGCTTGGCCGAAGGTGGCAGCTTCTACGAGCAGTACTTC. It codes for CASSLAEGGSFYEQYF. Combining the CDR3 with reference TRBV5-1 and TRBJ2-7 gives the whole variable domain KAGVTQTPRYLIKTRGQQVTLSCSPISGHRSVSWYQQTPGQGLQFLFEYFSETQRNKGNFPGRFSGRQFSNSRSEMNVSTLELGDSALYLCASSLAEGGSFYEQYFGPGTRLTVT.